Listed below are T cell receptor beta chains from one sample, sequenced in a study of cytomegalovirus exposure and HLA in healthy donors. Assay: immunoSEQ multiplex PCR; the TCRdb copy retains only in-frame clones and omits some. The repertoire holds about 190,000 clones, with 80% to 90% as singletons. The sequenced sample consisted of PBMCs. Receptors originate from a young man in good health and CMV-seronegative. The CDR3 runs from the conserved cysteine through the conserved F or W. D genes are given only for firm matches. Where a row states a size, it is once, few, many or the class of an expanded clone; other rows omit it.

cdr3_length	d_call	clone_size	j_call	v_call	cdr3_aa	cdr3_nt
16	TRBD1	.	TRBJ2-1	TRBV28	CASSSSPGQGYNEQFF	TGTGCCAGCAGTTCCTCTCCGGGACAGGGGTACAATGAGCAGTTCTTC
14	.	.	TRBJ2-3	TRBV5-5	CASSLGQDSDTQYF	TGTGCCAGCAGCTTGGGACAGGACTCAGATACGCAGTATTTT
17	.	.	TRBJ2-7	TRBV11-3	CASSLRGGGSVSYEQYF	TGTGCCAGCAGCTTAAGGGGGGGAGGGTCAGTATCCTACGAGCAGTACTTC
16	.	.	TRBJ2-7	TRBV28	CASSSRAEIPLYEQYF	TGTGCCAGCAGTTCCAGAGCGGAAATCCCCCTCTACGAGCAGTACTTC
12	.	.	TRBJ2-3	TRBV6-4	CASSDYRDTQYF	TGTGCCAGCAGTGACTATCGGGATACGCAGTATTTT
14	TRBD1	.	TRBJ2-4	TRBV7-9	CASSRGQGSDIQYF	TGTGCCAGCAGCCGCGGACAGGGTTCGGACATTCAGTACTTC
14	.	.	TRBJ1-4	TRBV18	CASSPRKRDEKLFF	TGTGCCAGCTCACCACGGAAGCGGGATGAAAAACTGTTTTTT
15	TRBD1	once	TRBJ1-5	TRBV5-1	CASSLTGGIGQPQHF	TGCGCCAGCAGTTTGACAGGGGGGATTGGTCAGCCCCAGCATTTT
13	.	.	TRBJ2-7	TRBV7-2	CASGLGRAYEQYF	TGTGCCAGCGGTCTGGGCAGGGCCTACGAGCAGTACTTC
17	.	.	TRBJ2-3	TRBV7-9	CASSHRVNTEPTDTQYF	TGTGCCAGCAGCCACAGGGTTAACACAGAACCCACAGATACGCAGTATTTT
14	.	once	TRBJ2-7	TRBV21-1	CASSKKTASYEQYF	TGTGCCAGCAGCAAAAAGACAGCATCCTACGAGCAGTACTTC
11	.	.	TRBJ2-2	TRBV11-2	CASSSSGELFF	TGTGCCAGCAGCTCTTCCGGGGAGCTGTTTTTT
11	.	once	TRBJ2-7	TRBV11-2	CASSLSAEQYF	TGTGCCAGCAGCTTATCCGCCGAGCAGTACTTC
12	TRBD1	.	TRBJ2-5	TRBV10-3	CAISGQGQTQYF	TGTGCCATCAGTGGACAGGGGCAGACCCAGTACTTC
10	.	.	TRBJ2-4	TRBV29-1	CSVVRGIQYF	TGCAGCGTTGTGCGGGGAATTCAGTACTTC
13	.	.	TRBJ2-3	TRBV5-1	CASSRQEANTQYF	TGCGCCAGCAGCAGACAGGAGGCAAATACGCAGTATTTT
16	TRBD1	.	TRBJ2-2	TRBV29-1	CSVEDRQGASSGELFF	TGCAGCGTTGAAGATCGCCAGGGGGCATCGAGCGGGGAGCTGTTTTTT
12	.	.	TRBJ2-5	TRBV11-2	CASSPGVTGQYF	TGTGCCAGCAGCCCCGGTGTTACGGGACAGTACTTC
17	TRBD1	.	TRBJ1-2	TRBV19	CASSIGPRTGKNYGYTF	TGTGCCAGTAGTATCGGACCAAGGACAGGGAAGAACTATGGCTACACCTTC
17	TRBD1	.	TRBJ2-7	TRBV7-2	CASSLASRGQGAYEQYF	TGTGCCAGCAGCTTAGCCAGTCGAGGACAGGGGGCCTACGAGCAGTACTTC
15	TRBD1	once	TRBJ1-1	TRBV19	CASSDRDRVNTEAFF	TGTGCCAGTAGTGACCGGGACAGGGTGAACACTGAAGCTTTCTTT
15	TRBD2	.	TRBJ2-1	TRBV4-2	CASSQDKGTNNEQFF	TGTGCCAGCAGCCAAGACAAGGGGACTAACAATGAGCAGTTCTTC
16	.	once	TRBJ2-5	TRBV5-4	CASSRTRIGVKETQYF	TGTGCCAGCAGCCGTACCCGAATCGGGGTTAAAGAGACCCAGTACTTC
13	TRBD1	.	TRBJ1-5	TRBV29-1	CSVGGTGNQPQHF	TGCAGCGTTGGGGGGACAGGGAATCAGCCCCAGCATTTT
12	.	.	TRBJ2-3	TRBV9	CASNQDTDTQYF	TGTGCCAGCAACCAGGACACAGATACGCAGTATTTT
13	.	.	TRBJ2-5	TRBV5-1	CASSRTYQETQYF	TGCGCCAGCAGTAGGACTTACCAAGAGACCCAGTACTTC
16	.	.	TRBJ2-7	TRBV9	CASSVGISALRNEQYF	TGTGCCAGCAGCGTAGGTATTAGCGCTTTGAGGAACGAGCAGTACTTC
15	TRBD1	.	TRBJ1-5	TRBV19	CASSLQGVKDQPQHF	TGTGCCAGTAGTTTACAGGGGGTAAAAGATCAGCCCCAGCATTTT
15	TRBD2	few	TRBJ2-1	TRBV7-9	CASSPSGGRDNEQFF	TGTGCCAGCAGCCCTAGCGGGGGTCGAGACAATGAGCAGTTCTTC
14	TRBD1	.	TRBJ1-4	TRBV14	CASSQDQFGQELFF	TGTGCCAGCAGCCAAGACCAGTTCGGACAGGAACTGTTTTTT
11	.	.	TRBJ2-3	TRBV6-6	CASRLTDTQYF	TGTGCCAGCAGACTCACAGATACGCAGTATTTT
16	TRBD1	.	TRBJ2-6	TRBV29-1	CSVGDRGNSGANGLTF	TGCAGCGTTGGGGACAGGGGGAACTCTGGGGCCAACGGCCTGACTTTC
13	.	.	TRBJ2-5	TRBV28	CASTSGAQETQYF	TGTGCCAGCACCTCAGGGGCCCAAGAGACCCAGTACTTC
15	TRBD2	once	TRBJ2-3	TRBV19	CASSTGTSGRDTQYF	TGTGCCAGTAGCACCGGGACTAGCGGGAGAGATACGCAGTATTTT
14	.	.	TRBJ1-5	TRBV6-1	CASSEQGTHQPQHF	TGTGCCAGCAGTGAACAGGGGACCCATCAGCCCCAGCATTTT
13	.	.	TRBJ2-3	TRBV5-4	CASSFRSPDTQYF	TGTGCCAGCAGCTTCCGTAGCCCAGATACGCAGTATTTT
16	.	.	TRBJ1-5	TRBV28	CASHTPGMNSNQPQHF	TGTGCCAGCCACACTCCGGGGATGAATAGCAATCAGCCCCAGCATTTT
16	.	.	TRBJ2-7	TRBV7-6	CASSPQVQRTSYEQYF	TGTGCCAGCAGCCCCCAGGTCCAGCGGACCTCCTACGAGCAGTACTTC
17	TRBD1	once	TRBJ1-6	TRBV6-1	CASSAGTGGSYNSPLHF	TGTGCCAGCAGTGCTGGGACAGGGGGATCCTATAATTCACCCCTCCACTTT
13	TRBD1	once	TRBJ2-1	TRBV30	CAWSRTGIDEQFF	TGTGCCTGGAGTCGGACAGGGATCGATGAGCAGTTCTTC
15	.	.	TRBJ1-1	TRBV14	CASSQLTPWNTEAFF	TGTGCCAGCAGCCAACTTACACCATGGAACACTGAAGCTTTCTTT